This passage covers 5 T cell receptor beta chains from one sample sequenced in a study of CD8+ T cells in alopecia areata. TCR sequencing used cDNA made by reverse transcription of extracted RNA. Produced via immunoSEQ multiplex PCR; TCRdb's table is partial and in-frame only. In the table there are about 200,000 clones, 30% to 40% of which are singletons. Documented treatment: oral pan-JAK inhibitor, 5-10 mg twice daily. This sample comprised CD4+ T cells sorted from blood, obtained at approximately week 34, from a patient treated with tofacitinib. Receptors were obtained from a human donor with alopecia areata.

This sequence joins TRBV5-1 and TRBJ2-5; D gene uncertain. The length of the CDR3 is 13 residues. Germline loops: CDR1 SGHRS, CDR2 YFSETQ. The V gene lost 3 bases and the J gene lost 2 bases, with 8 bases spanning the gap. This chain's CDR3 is CASSSGIQETQYF. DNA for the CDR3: TGCGCCAGCAGCTCAGGAATTCAAGAGACCCAGTACTTC.

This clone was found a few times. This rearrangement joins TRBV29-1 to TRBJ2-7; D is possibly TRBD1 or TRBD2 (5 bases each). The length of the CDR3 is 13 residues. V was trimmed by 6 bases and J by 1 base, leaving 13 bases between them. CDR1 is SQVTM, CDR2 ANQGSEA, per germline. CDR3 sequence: CSVRGRTSYEQYF. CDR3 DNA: TGCAGCGTGAGGGGACGGACTTCCTACGAGCAGTACTTC.

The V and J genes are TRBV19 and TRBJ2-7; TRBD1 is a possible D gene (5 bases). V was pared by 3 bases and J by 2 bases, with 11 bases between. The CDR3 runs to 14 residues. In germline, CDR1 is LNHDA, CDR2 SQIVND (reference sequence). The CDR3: CASSMKIGAYEQYF. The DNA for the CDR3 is TGTGCCAGTAGTATGAAGATAGGGGCCTACGAGCAGTACTTC.

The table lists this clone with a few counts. The CDR3 here is CASSYGGGSANEKLFF. The DNA of the CDR3 is TGCGCCAGCAGCTACGGCGGGGGTTCGGCTAATGAAAAACTGTTTTTT. This sequence joins TRBV4-1 and TRBJ1-4; TRBD1 is a possible D gene (5 bases). The CDR3 loop spans 16 amino acids. The germline CDR1 and CDR2 sequences are MGHRA and YSYEKL. V was clipped by 5 bases and J by 3 bases, with 16 bases between them.

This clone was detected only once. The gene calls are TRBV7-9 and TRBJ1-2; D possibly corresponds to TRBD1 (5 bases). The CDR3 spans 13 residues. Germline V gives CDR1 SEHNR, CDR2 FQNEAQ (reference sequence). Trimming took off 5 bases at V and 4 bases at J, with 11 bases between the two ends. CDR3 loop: CASSGDSFYGYTF. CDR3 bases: TGTGCCAGCAGCGGAGACAGTTTCTATGGCTACACCTTC. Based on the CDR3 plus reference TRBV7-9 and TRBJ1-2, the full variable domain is DTGVSQNPRHKITKRGQNVTFRCDPISEHNRLYWYRQTLGQGPEFLTYFQNEAQLEKSRLLSDRFSAERPKGSFSTLEIQRTEQGDSAMYLCASSGDSFYGYTFGSGTRLTVV.